The source of this T cell receptor (beta chain) is a study of T cell repertoires in cytomegalovirus infection (dated by TCRdb to about 2019). General notes on the study: Because public TCR beta signatures pointed to carriage of CMV infection together with the matching HLA type, the HLA type of each donor mattered for the analysis. What the work shows at the level of the full study, not this receptor alone: The ex vivo response was dominated by HLA-C-restricted CMV-specific TCR beta clonotypes, which also provided the single most frequent clonotype in two of eight donors. Carriers of CMV infection plus the relevant HLA type were discriminated by the cumulative frequency of public TCR beta family members in the study cohort and in an independent roughly 400-donor cohort.

Comment on this clonotype: Its specific antigen is unknown. No clone much larger than this one lies a single base away; base qualities are absent.

TCRdb lists the instrument as Illumina HiSeq 1500. TCRdb reprocessed the public reads (quality trimming at Q25 with fastp, clone calling with MiXCR) and kept in-frame beta chains. CDR3 protein duplicates are merged, each entry listing the most common genes and DNA. The sample records a few hundred thousand distinct CDR3 sequences, 22% of which are singletons. The leading ten clones occupy 15% to 20% of the sample. Based on the germline V gene, the CDR1 and CDR2 sequences are MDHEN and SYDVKM. The CDR3 covers 13 residues, taking in both the cysteine and the phenylalanine. Only CDR3 DNA remains: 39 bases, in frame from the first base. The junction shows trimming of 2 bases on V and 6 bases on J, plus 10 bases between the germline ends.

The source material was CD8+ T cells from PBMCs. This clonotype originated in a human donor in good health (CMV status not recorded). Some clones in this sample may be carry-over from other donors' samples. The V and J segments used are TRBV28 and TRBJ1-2, and possibly TRBD1, on 5 matching bases. Here the CDR3 is given as CASSLIRADGYTF. DNA sequence: TGTGCCAGCAGTTTAATCAGGGCCGATGGCTACACCTTC.